The rows below give T cell receptor beta chains drawn from one sample of a study of blood T cell repertoires in COVID-19. Measured with immunoSEQ multiplex PCR; TCRdb has only the in-frame clones, and not every one. Of 75,000 to 95,000 clones listed, 80% are singletons. Material: peripheral blood. These receptors originate from a woman aged 40-49 years with active or convalescent COVID-19. Both conserved end residues are part of each CDR3. A D gene is named only where the DNA matches it firmly. Only some rows state a clone size, as once, few, many or a class for expanded clones.

clone_size cdr3_length d_call j_call v_call cdr3_nt cdr3_aa
. 14 TRBD1 TRBJ2-7 TRBV6-2/TRBV6-3 TGTGCCAGCAGCCTGGGACAGGTTCGCTACGAGCAGTACTTC CASSLGQVRYEQYF
. 14 TRBD1 TRBJ1-1 TRBV27 TGTGCCAGCAGTTTAGGACAGGGTTTGACTGAAGCTTTCTTT CASSLGQGLTEAFF
. 15 TRBD1 TRBJ1-1 TRBV7-3 TGTGCCAGCAGCTTAGAACAGGGGCGTAACACTGAAGCTTTCTTT CASSLEQGRNTEAFF
. 14 . TRBJ2-5 TRBV4-3 TGCGCCAGCAGCCAAGGGGTTAGCCTGGAGACCCAGTACTTC CASSQGVSLETQYF
once 14 TRBD1 TRBJ2-3 TRBV7-2 TGTGCCAGCAGACCGGACAGGACCACAGATACGCAGTATTTT CASRPDRTTDTQYF
. 16 TRBD1 TRBJ2-7 TRBV6-2/TRBV6-3 TGTGCCAGCAGTTGGCGACGGACAGGGGAGGGCTACGAGCAGTACTTC CASSWRRTGEGYEQYF
few 16 . TRBJ2-1 TRBV25-1 TGTGCCAGCAGTGGGTACCGGGACTTAACCTACAATGAGCAGTTCTTC CASSGYRDLTYNEQFF
. 15 TRBD1 TRBJ2-1 TRBV5-1 TGCGCCAGCAGCTTACGAGGGACAGGGCTTAATGAGCAGTTCTTC CASSLRGTGLNEQFF
. 14 TRBD1 TRBJ1-4 TRBV6-2/TRBV6-3 TGTGCCAGCAGTTATGGGACAGGGGTTGAAAAACTGTTTTTT CASSYGTGVEKLFF
. 11 . TRBJ1-1 TRBV4-1 TGCGCCAGCAGCCACGTGGGAGGAGCTTTCTTT CASSHVGGAFF
. 15 TRBD1 TRBJ1-6 TRBV10-3 TGTGCCATCAGGCCTAACCAGGGGGGTAATTCACCCCTCCACTTT CAIRPNQGGNSPLHF
. 14 TRBD1 TRBJ1-5 TRBV29-1 TGCAGCGTTGGGGGGACAGGGGAAGGTCAGCCCCAGCATTTT CSVGGTGEGQPQHF
once 12 . TRBJ1-1 TRBV20-1 TGCAGTGCTAGTTGGCAGAACACTGAAGCTTTCTTT CSASWQNTEAFF
. 13 . TRBJ1-2 TRBV5-1 TGCGCCAGCAGCCCGACAGTTGCTGATGTCTACACCTTC CASSPTVADVYTF
. 14 . TRBJ1-6 TRBV3-1/TRBV3-2 TGTGCCAGCAGCCAGAACAGGGTGAGGTCACCCCTCCACTTT CASSQNRVRSPLHF